What follows describes a single T cell receptor beta chain. The antigen remains undetermined. The data stem from a study of cytomegalovirus exposure and HLA in healthy donors. Amplification used 60 Vbeta primers and 13 Jbeta primers. The method was immunoSEQ multiplex PCR; TCRdb's version includes in-frame clones alone and lacks a portion of them. In the table there are more than 90,000 clones, 60% to 80% of which are singletons. General study results and limits: Most TCR sequences proved rare, with some public TCRs found in many donors. Likely technical artifact: a cluster of highly shared sequence variants.

V lost 3 bases, J lost 4 bases, and 4 bases stayed unmatched. The CDR3 totals 14 residues. CDR1 SGHTS and CDR2 YDEGEE come from the germline V gene. The sequence came from a man aged 45-65 years in good health and CMV-seropositive. This chain uses TRBV5-8 with TRBJ1-1; 9 bases line up with TRBD1. The sequenced material came from PBMCs. CDR3 in amino acids: CASSYRGRRTEAFF. In DNA, the CDR3 is TGTGCCAGCAGCTACAGGGGGCGTCGCACTGAAGCTTTCTTT.